This is a list of T cell receptor beta chains from one sample in a study of T cells after yellow fever vaccination. Using its own MiXCR run on the 5' RACE reads, TCRdb lists one record per CDR3 protein. Of nearly 350,000 distinct CDR3 sequences in the sample, about 7.8% were seen once. Sequences were derived from PBMCs, sampled roughly 45 days after the first yellow fever vaccination. The receptors were gathered from a man aged 18 to 30 who received the YFV17D yellow fever vaccine. The CDR3 runs from the conserved cysteine through the conserved F or W. Clone size is shown for a subset of rows, as once, few, many or a class of expanded clone.

abundance | v_gene | CDR3aa
few | TRBV7-2 | CASSLGGGNQETQYF
few | TRBV6-2/TRBV6-3 | CASTPLWVEGEQFF
few | TRBV5-5 | CASSFATGGTEAVF
- | TRBV5-1 | CASSLYRDLAGANVLTF
few | TRBV7-2 | CASSLTRGQAFF
- | TRBV6-5 | CASSYEAGRLKEQYF
few | TRBV9 | CASSPWGDRATGELFF
many | TRBV3-1 | CASSQDGRGTEAFF
few | TRBV11-2 | CASSRLTGNTIYF
- | TRBV4-3 | CASSQEAGLVSPLHF
- | TRBV7-9 | CASSRQGSCRF
- | TRBV6-1 | CASRFGAGRETQYF
few | TRBV5-1 | CASSTQRGLETQYF
- | TRBV6-5 | CASSYSASWGRLTDTQYF
few | TRBV4-3 | CASSQVSSGLITLNEQFF
- | TRBV5-6 | CASSLAGLGELFF
- | TRBV9 | CASSPSGQTDTQYF
- | TRBV4-3 | CASSQDGQTQYF
many | TRBV5-1 | CASSLAGTDTGELFF
- | TRBV20-1 | CSALGQLNSPLHF
- | TRBV9 | CASSIWALRERNTEAFF
few | TRBV3-1 | CASSQGFPPLHF
many | TRBV21-1 | CASSKWRYRDRGIYEQYF
many | TRBV14 | CASSPNRGNYGYTF
few | TRBV25-1 | CASSEYTGGGQFF
- | TRBV18 | CASSPTRRGKGEKLFF
many | TRBV7-2 | CASSLTGVTDTQYF
many | TRBV6-5 | CASSIQGHLNTEAFF
few | TRBV25-1 | CASSELAGGPHNEQFF
- | TRBV7-4 | CASSLPSGAGANEQFF
- | TRBV19 | CATQSDRGGSPLHF
- | TRBV7-2 | CASSFGRGGNQPQHF
few | TRBV5-6 | CASSIWTGELFF
few | TRBV27 | CASSLKVRGEAFF
few | TRBV5-6 | CASSLERGELFF
medium-sized | TRBV7-9 | CASSFNRRQFF
few | TRBV7-3 | CASSLPGGGGYTF
- | TRBV4-2 | CASSPPGQGAGEQFF
- | TRBV11-2 | CASSSVPGTSGGYNEQFF
many | TRBV27 | CASSLLPGLSTIYF
- | TRBV7-8 | CASSPRQITEAFF
many | TRBV12-3/TRBV12-4 | CASRTVNTGELFF